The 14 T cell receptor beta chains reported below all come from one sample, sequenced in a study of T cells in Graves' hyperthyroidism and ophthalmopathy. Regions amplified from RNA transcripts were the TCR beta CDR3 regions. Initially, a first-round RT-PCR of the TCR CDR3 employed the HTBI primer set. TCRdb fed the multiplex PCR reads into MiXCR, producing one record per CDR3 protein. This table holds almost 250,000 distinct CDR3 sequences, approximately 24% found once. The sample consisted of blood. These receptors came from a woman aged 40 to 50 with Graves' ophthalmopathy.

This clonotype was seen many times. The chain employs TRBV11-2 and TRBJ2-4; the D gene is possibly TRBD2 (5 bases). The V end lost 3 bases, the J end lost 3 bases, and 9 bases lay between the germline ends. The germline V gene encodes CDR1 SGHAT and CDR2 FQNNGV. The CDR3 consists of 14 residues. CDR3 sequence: CASSFEGSKNIQYF. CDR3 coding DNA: TGTGCCAGCAGCTTTGAGGGAAGCAAAAACATTCAGTACTTC.

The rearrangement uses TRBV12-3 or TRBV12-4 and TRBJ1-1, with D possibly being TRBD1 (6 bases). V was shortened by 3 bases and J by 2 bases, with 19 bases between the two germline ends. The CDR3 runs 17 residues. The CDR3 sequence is CASSLGRGAVGNTEAFF. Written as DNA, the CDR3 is TGTGCCAGCAGTTTGGGCCGGGGGGCCGTGGGAAACACTGAAGCTTTCTTT.

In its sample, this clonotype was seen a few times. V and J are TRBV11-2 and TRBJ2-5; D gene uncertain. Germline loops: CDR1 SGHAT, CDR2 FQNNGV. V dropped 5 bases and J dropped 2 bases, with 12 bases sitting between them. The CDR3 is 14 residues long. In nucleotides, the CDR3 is TGTGCCAGCAGCCCAACGACTCGGCAAGAGACCCAGTACTTC. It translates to CASSPTTRQETQYF.

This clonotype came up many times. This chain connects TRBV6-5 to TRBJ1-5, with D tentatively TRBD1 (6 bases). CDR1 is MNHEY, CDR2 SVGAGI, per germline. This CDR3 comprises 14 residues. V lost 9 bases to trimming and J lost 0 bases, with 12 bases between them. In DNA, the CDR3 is TGTGCCAGTACAGGGACCTATAGCAATCAGCCCCAGCATTTT. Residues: CASTGTYSNQPQHF.

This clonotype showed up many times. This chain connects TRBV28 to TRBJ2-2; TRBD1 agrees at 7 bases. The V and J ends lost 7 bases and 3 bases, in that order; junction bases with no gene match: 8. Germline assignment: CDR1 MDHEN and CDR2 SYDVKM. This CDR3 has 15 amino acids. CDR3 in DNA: TGTGCCAGCACCTCACAGGGGCCGTACACCGGGGAGCTGTTTTTT. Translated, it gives CASTSQGPYTGELFF. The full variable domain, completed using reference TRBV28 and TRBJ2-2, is DVKVTQSSRYLVKRTGEKVFLECVQDMDHENMFWYRQDPGLGLRLIYFSYDVKMKEKGDIPEGYSVSREKKERFSLILESASTNQTSMYLCASTSQGPYTGELFFGEGSRLTVL.

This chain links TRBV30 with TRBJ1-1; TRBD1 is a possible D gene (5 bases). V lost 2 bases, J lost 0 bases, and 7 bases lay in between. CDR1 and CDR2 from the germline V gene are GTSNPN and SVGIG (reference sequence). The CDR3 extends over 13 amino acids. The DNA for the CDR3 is TGTGCCTGGAGTCAGGGCTTGAACACTGAAGCTTTCTTT. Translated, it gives CAWSQGLNTEAFF. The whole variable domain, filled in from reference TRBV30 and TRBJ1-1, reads SQTIHQWPATLVQPVGSPLSLECTVEGTSNPNLYWYRQAAGRGLQLLFYSVGIGQISSEVPQNLSASRPQDRQFILSSKKLLLSDSGFYLCAWSQGLNTEAFFGQGTRLTVV.

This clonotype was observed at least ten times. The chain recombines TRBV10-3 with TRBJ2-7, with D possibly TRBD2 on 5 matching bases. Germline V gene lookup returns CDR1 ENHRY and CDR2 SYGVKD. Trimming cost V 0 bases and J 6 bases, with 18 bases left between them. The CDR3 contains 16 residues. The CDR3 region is CAISESNLAGWGEQYF. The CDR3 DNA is TGTGCCATCAGTGAGTCTAATTTGGCGGGTTGGGGCGAGCAGTACTTC.

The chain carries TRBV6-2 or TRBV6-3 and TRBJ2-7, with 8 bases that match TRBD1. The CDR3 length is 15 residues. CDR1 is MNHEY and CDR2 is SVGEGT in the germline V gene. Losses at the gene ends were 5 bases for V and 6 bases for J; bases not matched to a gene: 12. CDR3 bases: TGTGCCAGCAGTACCTCCAGGACAGGGATAATCGAGCAGTACTTC. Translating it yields CASSTSRTGIIEQYF.

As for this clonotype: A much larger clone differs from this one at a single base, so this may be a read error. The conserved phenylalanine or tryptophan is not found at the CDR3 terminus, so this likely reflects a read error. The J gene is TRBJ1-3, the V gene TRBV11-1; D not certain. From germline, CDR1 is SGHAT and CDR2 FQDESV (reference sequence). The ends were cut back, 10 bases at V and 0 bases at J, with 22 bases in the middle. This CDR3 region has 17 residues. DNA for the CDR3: TGTGCCACACACTATGGCCCCGTGGGCCGCTCTGGAAACACCATATATCTT. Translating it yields CATHYGPVGRSGNTIYL.

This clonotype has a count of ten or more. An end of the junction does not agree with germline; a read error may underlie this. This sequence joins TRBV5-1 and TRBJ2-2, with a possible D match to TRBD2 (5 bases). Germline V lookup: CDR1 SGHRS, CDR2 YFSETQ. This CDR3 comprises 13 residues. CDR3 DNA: TGCGCCAGCAGCGGAATGACCACCGGGAAGCTGTTTTTT. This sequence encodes CASSGMTTGKLFF.

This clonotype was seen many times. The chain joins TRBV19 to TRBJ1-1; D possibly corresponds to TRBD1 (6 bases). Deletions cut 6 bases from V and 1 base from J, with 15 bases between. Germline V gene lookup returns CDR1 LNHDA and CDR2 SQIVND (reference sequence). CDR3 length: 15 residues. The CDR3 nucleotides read TGTGCCAGTAGAACCCAGGGGACGGAGAACACTGAAGCTTTCTTT. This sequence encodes CASRTQGTENTEAFF. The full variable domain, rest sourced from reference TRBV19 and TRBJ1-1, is DGGITQSPKYLFRKEGQNVTLSCEQNLNHDAMYWYRQDPGQGLRLIYYSQIVNDFQKGDIAEGYSVSREKKESFPLTVTSAQKNPTAFYLCASRTQGTENTEAFFGQGTRLTVV.

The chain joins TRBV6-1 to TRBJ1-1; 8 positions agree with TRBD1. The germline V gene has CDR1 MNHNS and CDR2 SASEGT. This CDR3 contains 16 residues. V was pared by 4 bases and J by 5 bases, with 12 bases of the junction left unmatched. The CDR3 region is CASSVKEIRTGTEAFF. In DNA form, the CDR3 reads TGTGCCAGCAGTGTTAAGGAAATTAGGACAGGGACTGAAGCTTTCTTT.

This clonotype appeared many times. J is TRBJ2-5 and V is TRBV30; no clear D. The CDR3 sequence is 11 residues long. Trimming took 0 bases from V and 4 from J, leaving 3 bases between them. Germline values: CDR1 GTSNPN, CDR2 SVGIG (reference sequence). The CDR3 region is CAWSVVETQYF. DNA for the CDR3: TGTGCCTGGAGTGTAGTAGAGACCCAGTACTTC.

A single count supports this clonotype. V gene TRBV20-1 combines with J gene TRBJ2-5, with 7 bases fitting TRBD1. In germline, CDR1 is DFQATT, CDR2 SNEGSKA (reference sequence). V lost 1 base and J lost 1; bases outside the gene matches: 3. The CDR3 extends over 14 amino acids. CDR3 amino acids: CSARGQGSQETQYF. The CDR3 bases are TGCAGTGCTAGAGGACAGGGAAGCCAAGAGACCCAGTACTTC.